This T cell receptor (beta chain) was sequenced for a study of T-cell memory formation after mild COVID-19. Study-wide findings and caveats: A subset of responding clones appeared in pre-infection memory, suggesting cross-reactive memory joined. Contracting CD4+ clones sat mainly in CM and EM; CD8+ in EMRA. From day 15 to 85, contracting clones were balanced between CD4 and CD8, whereas later expanders leaned toward CD4+.

This clonotype was seen a few times. What it binds is unknown. Germline lookup yields CDR1 SGHTA and CDR2 FQGTGA. The CDR3 totals 13 residues. Trimming pared 2 bases from V and 10 bases from J, leaving 14 bases between. After 5'RACE with constant-segment primers, TCR alpha and TCR beta cDNA libraries carrying sample barcodes and UMIs were obtained. One entry per CDR3 protein, called by TCRdb with MiXCR from the 5' RACE reads. Of 150,000 to 200,000 distinct CDR3 sequences in the sample, about a sixth are singletons; the top ten hold approximately 2.2%. The source is an adult woman who had mild COVID-19 (a few samples of this study predate the infection). Cell type and time point are not known. The sample consisted of PBMCs or a T cell subset sorted from them (not recorded which). V usage is TRBV7-3 and J usage is TRBJ1-1, with D unresolved. CDR3 amino acids: CASSLQRGEVAFF. The DNA for the CDR3 is TGTGCCAGCAGCTTACAGCGTGGGGAAGTAGCTTTCTTT.